This TCR beta chain comes out of a study of blood T cell repertoires in COVID-19. Study-level information: Acute-phase and convalescent COVID-19 samples originated in the United States, Italy and Spain. Nucleic acid was either cDNA or gDNA, and it came from T cells, B-cell-depleted T cells, or PBMCs.

The table came from immunoSEQ multiplex PCR; TCRdb's copy has only in-frame clones and leaves some out. The sample has under 200,000 clones; around 74% are singletons. Germline assignment: CDR1 LGHNA and CDR2 YSLEER. The CDR3 consists of 16 residues. Germline trimming cut 4 bases from V and 5 bases from J; bases unmatched to any gene: 6. This clone was seen only a few times. This TCR came from a woman in her sixties or seventies with COVID-19, enrolled during active disease. The chain employs TRBV4-3 and TRBJ2-5; the match to TRBD2 covers 14 bases. Material: peripheral blood. CDR3 nucleotides: TGCGCCAGCAGCCCGGGACTAGCGGGAGAATGGGAGACCCAGTACTTC. Encoded protein: CASSPGLAGEWETQYF.